This section outlines one T cell receptor (beta chain) sequence together with its context. The sample comes from a study of blood T cell repertoires in COVID-19. Study background: Acute and convalescent COVID-19 samples came from the United States, Italy and Spain. Sources were T cells, B-cell-depleted T cells, or PBMCs; the material itself was cDNA or gDNA.

TCRdb's copy holds only in-frame clones and misses some; the assay was immunoSEQ multiplex PCR. Here the sample spans 300,000 to 400,000 clones, around 88% being singletons. The CDR3 runs 16 residues. V lost 5 bases and J lost 2, with 21 bases in between. Germline loops: CDR1 GTSNPN, CDR2 SVGIG (reference sequence). The Seattle site enrolled patients during active infection and followed them longitudinally. Input material: peripheral blood. This chain joins TRBV30 and TRBJ2-5, with a weak D call TRBD2 (7 bases). This clonotype was obtained from a woman aged 55 to 70 with COVID-19, enrolled during active disease. The CDR3 region has the DNA TGTGCCTGGGGTAGGGGGAGGACTAGGAAGCAAGAGACCCAGTACTTC. Protein: CAWGRGRTRKQETQYF.